These 32 T cell receptor beta chains were all obtained from the same sample, sequenced in a study of blood T cell repertoires in COVID-19. The method was immunoSEQ multiplex PCR; TCRdb's version includes in-frame clones alone and lacks a portion of them. The data show about 300,000 clones, more than 75% seen once. Sequencing used PBMCs or T cells enriched from blood (not recorded which). The receptors originated from a man under 40 who had recovered from COVID-19.

V gene TRBV4-1 combines with J gene TRBJ1-5; 8 bases fit TRBD1. The CDR3 is 18 amino acids. CDR1 is MGHRA, CDR2 YSYEKL, per germline. V was pared by 2 bases and J by 2 bases, with 11 bases of the junction left unmatched. CDR3 sequence (DNA): TGCGCCAGCAGCCAACACGGGACAGGCTCGTCGGGCAATCAGCCCCAGCATTTT. Translating gives CASSQHGTGSSGNQPQHF.

This clone was observed a handful of times. The rearrangement joins TRBV4-1 to TRBJ1-4, with TRBD1 matching over 7 bases. CDR3 length: 17 residues. The germline V gene has CDR1 MGHRA and CDR2 YSYEKL. V lost 3 bases to trimming and J lost 2 bases; unmatched junction nucleotides: 9. CDR3 amino acids: CASSHPRRGQTNEKLFF. The CDR3 bases are TGCGCCAGCAGCCACCCCAGGAGGGGGCAGACTAATGAAAAACTGTTTTTT.

CDR3 in DNA: TGTGCCAGCAGGACAGGGGGCGCGGGGACCGGGGAGCTGTTTTTT. Amino acids: CASRTGGAGTGELFF. The chain employs TRBV6-5 and TRBJ2-2, with TRBD1 matching 10 bases. Germline trimming cut 6 bases from V and 5 bases from J; bases unmatched to any gene: 6. Germline-derived CDR1 and CDR2 are MNHEY and SVGAGI. The length of the CDR3 is 15 residues.

The genes are TRBV5-6 and TRBJ1-3, with D tentatively TRBD1 (6 bases). Trimming removed 0 bases at V and 0 bases at J, with 10 bases between. This CDR3 is 16 amino acids long. Germline V gives CDR1 SGHDT, CDR2 YYEEEE. CDR3 sequence (DNA): TGTGCCAGCAGCTTGGAGACAGGACTCTCTGGAAACACCATATATTTT. It encodes CASSLETGLSGNTIYF.

This chain links TRBV5-5 with TRBJ2-7; TRBD1 aligns across 10 bases. The CDR3 totals 15 residues. J lost 6 bases, V lost 4 bases, and 10 bases had no gene match. Germline CDR1 reads SGHKS; CDR2 reads YYEKEE (reference sequence). The CDR3 protein is CASSPRDRGSLEQYF. CDR3 DNA: TGTGCCAGCAGCCCCCGGGACAGGGGTTCCCTCGAGCAGTACTTC.

A note on this clone: This sample also contains other DNA sequences that code for the same CDR3. The V and J genes are TRBV29-1 and TRBJ2-7; D call uncertain. The CDR3 sequence is 12 residues long. From germline, CDR1 is SQVTM and CDR2 ANQGSEA. The V end was cut by 0 bases, the J end by 0 bases, with 3 bases between. The CDR3 sequence is CSVEESSYEQYF. As DNA, the CDR3 is TGCAGCGTTGAAGAGAGCTCCTACGAGCAGTACTTC.

The V and J genes are TRBV4-2 and TRBJ1-5, with D uncertain. V lost 1 base to trimming and J lost 2 bases, with 15 bases between them. Germline V gene sequence: CDR1 LGHNA, CDR2 YNFKEQ. The CDR3 sequence is 17 residues long. The CDR3: CASSQGPTLGGNQPQHF. The DNA for the CDR3 is TGTGCCAGCAGCCAAGGCCCCACATTGGGAGGCAATCAGCCCCAGCATTTT.

The chain joins TRBV19 to TRBJ1-2; a possible D gene is TRBD1 (5 bases). CDR3 size: 14 residues. Trimming removed 5 bases from V and 0 bases from J, with 10 bases in between. CDR1 is LNHDA and CDR2 is SQIVND in the germline V gene (reference sequence). The CDR3 coding sequence is TGTGCCAGTAGTCGGACACAAGCTAACTATGGCTACACCTTC. Translation: CASSRTQANYGYTF. Drawing the rest from reference TRBV19 and TRBJ1-2, the complete variable domain is DGGITQSPKYLFRKEGQNVTLSCEQNLNHDAMYWYRQDPGQGLRLIYYSQIVNDFQKGDIAEGYSVSREKKESFPLTVTSAQKNPTAFYLCASSRTQANYGYTFGSGTRLTVV.

The chain carries TRBV7-9 and TRBJ1-1; D remains unclear. There are 13 residues in the CDR3. Trimming stripped 2 bases from V and 4 bases from J, with 8 bases between. The germline gives CDR1 SEHNR, CDR2 FQNEAQ (reference sequence). This chain's CDR3 is CASSLFLATEAFF. The CDR3 coding sequence is TGTGCCAGCAGCTTATTTCTGGCCACTGAAGCTTTCTTT.

V gene TRBV7-8 combines with J gene TRBJ1-1; D is perhaps TRBD1 (6 bases). The germline gives CDR1 SGHVS, CDR2 FQNEAQ. CDR3 size: 12 residues. Trimming took 10 bases from V and 6 from J, leaving 15 bases between them. The CDR3 sequence is CATTGITPEAFF. Written as DNA, the CDR3 is TGTGCCACCACAGGGATTACCCCTGAAGCTTTCTTT.

This chain links TRBV5-1 with TRBJ1-6; D perhaps matches TRBD1 (6 bases). Germline V lookup: CDR1 SGHRS, CDR2 YFSETQ. The CDR3 runs 15 residues. V was shortened by 0 bases and J by 6 bases, with 10 bases between the two germline ends. In DNA, the CDR3 is TGCGCCAGCAGCTTGGTTGCAGGGGTTAATTCACCCCTCCACTTT. Protein sequence: CASSLVAGVNSPLHF.

This sequence joins TRBV24-1 and TRBJ1-2, with 8 positions matching TRBD1. The CDR3 has 17 residues. The J segment lost 8 bases and the V segment lost 1 base, leaving 14 bases of the junction unmatched. Germline V CDR1 and CDR2: KGHDR, SFDVKD. CDR3 residues: CATSDFNGQGAAWGYTF. The CDR3 DNA follows: TGTGCCACCAGTGATTTTAACGGGCAGGGGGCCGCTTGGGGCTACACCTTC.

The chain links TRBV5-6 to TRBJ1-2, with 7 nucleotides matching TRBD1. CDR1 is SGHDT and CDR2 is YYEEEE in the germline V gene. Trimming took 3 bases from V and 3 from J; bases not matched to a gene: 8. This CDR3 spans 15 amino acids. The CDR3 DNA reads TGTGCCAGCAGCTATACAGGGGATTCGCACTATGGCTACACCTTC. Its translation: CASSYTGDSHYGYTF.

The chain carries TRBV9 and TRBJ1-6, with 7 nucleotides matching TRBD1. The CDR3 runs 15 residues. Germline V CDR1 and CDR2: SGDLS, YYNGEE. The ends lost 6 bases at V and 16 bases at J; junction bases unmatched: 19. CDR3 loop: CASTREGGGSWGLHF. The CDR3 nucleotides read TGTGCCAGCACTCGAGAAGGGGGCGGCAGCTGGGGACTCCACTTT.

This sequence joins TRBV5-1 and TRBJ2-7, with 11 bases lining up with TRBD2. The trim removed 0 bases at V and 1 base at J, leaving 9 bases unmatched. CDR3 length: 18 amino acids. Germline V CDR1 and CDR2: SGHRS, YFSETQ. The CDR3 protein is CASSLVASGGRVSYEQYF. DNA for the CDR3: TGCGCCAGCAGCTTGGTTGCTAGCGGGGGGAGGGTATCCTACGAGCAGTACTTC.

This chain uses TRBV18 with TRBJ1-2; a weak D match, TRBD1 (6 bases). The germline gives CDR1 KGHSH, CDR2 LQKENI. This CDR3 region has 15 residues. The V end lost 0 bases, the J end lost 8 bases, and 16 bases lay between the germline ends. In nucleotides, the CDR3 is TGTGCCAGCTCACCACCGTCAGCAGGGGTCGGCGGCTACACCTTC. This gives the protein CASSPPSAGVGGYTF.

The chain joins TRBV28 to TRBJ1-6; perhaps TRBD1 as D (5 bases). CDR3 length equals 18 residues. The V gene lost 3 bases and the J gene lost 0 bases, with 15 bases spanning the gap. CDR1 is MDHEN and CDR2 is SYDVKM in the germline V gene. The CDR3 loop is CASSFPGGASSYNSPLHF. The CDR3 DNA sequence: TGTGCCAGCAGTTTTCCTGGAGGGGCCAGCTCCTATAATTCACCCCTCCACTTT.

The chain has TRBV10-3 and TRBJ1-3; no firm D call. With 10 bases removed from V and 2 bases from J, the gap between germline ends came to 18 bases. This CDR3 region has 15 residues. Germline assignment: CDR1 ENHRY and CDR2 SYGVKD. The CDR3 protein is CATQSAPGAGNTIYF. The CDR3 DNA sequence: TGTGCCACCCAGTCGGCGCCCGGGGCTGGAAACACCATATATTTT.

The V call is TRBV4-1, the J call TRBJ2-5; 9 nucleotides agree with TRBD2. Trimming took 4 bases from V and 2 from J; bases not matched to a gene: 8. This CDR3 comprises 16 residues. CDR1 and CDR2 from the germline V gene are MGHRA and YSYEKL. CDR3 amino acids: CASSPQERGAQETQYF. The CDR3 DNA sequence: TGCGCCAGCAGCCCGCAAGAGCGGGGGGCTCAAGAGACCCAGTACTTC.

This clone is a singleton in its sample. The gene calls are TRBV7-9 and TRBJ2-1, with a weak D call TRBD2 (6 bases). The CDR3 covers 15 residues. Germline-derived CDR1 and CDR2 are SEHNR and FQNEAQ (reference sequence). Trimming left V 0 bases short and J 0 bases short, with 6 bases between. The DNA of the CDR3 is TGTGCCAGCAGCTTAGCGGAGGGCTCCTACAATGAGCAGTTCTTC. It specifies CASSLAEGSYNEQFF.

The J gene is TRBJ1-1, the V gene TRBV4-1; D remains unclear. Germline assignment: CDR1 MGHRA and CDR2 YSYEKL. This CDR3 spans 12 amino acids. Trimming left V 6 bases short and J 5 bases short, with 10 bases between. As DNA, the CDR3 is TGCGCCAGCAGTCATGCCACAACTGAAGCTTTCTTT. Protein sequence: CASSHATTEAFF.

CDR3 in amino acids: CASSAGGPSSGNTIYF. The CDR3 DNA is TGTGCCAGCAGCGCCGGCGGGCCCAGCTCTGGAAACACCATATATTTT. This chain connects TRBV9 to TRBJ1-3; D is unresolved. Germline V gives CDR1 SGDLS, CDR2 YYNGEE. The length of the CDR3 is 16 residues. Trimming took 3 bases from V and 0 from J, leaving 13 bases between them.

This clone was recorded once. V usage is TRBV6-5 and J usage is TRBJ2-7; 7 bases are a match to TRBD1. Looked up from germline, CDR1 is MNHEY and CDR2 is SVGAGI. The ends lost 6 bases at V and 3 bases at J; junction bases unmatched: 8. This CDR3 has 14 amino acids. CDR3: CASRDDRARYEQYF. For the CDR3, the DNA is TGTGCCAGCAGGGACGACAGGGCCCGCTACGAGCAGTACTTC.

This clone was seen just once. This chain links TRBV28 with TRBJ2-7, with TRBD1 matching over 12 bases. The CDR3 spans 18 residues. V shed 8 bases and J 0 bases; nucleotides not matched to a gene: 14. CDR1 and CDR2 (germline): MDHEN, SYDVKM. CDR3 nucleotides: TGTGCCAGCTATTCCGGGACAGGGGGCGGTCGGAGCTCCTACGAGCAGTACTTC. Protein product: CASYSGTGGGRSSYEQYF.

The chain combines TRBV27 with TRBJ2-4, with D unresolved. Trimming left V 5 bases short and J 0 bases short, with 8 bases between. This CDR3 contains 14 residues. In germline, CDR1 is MNHEY, CDR2 SMNVEV (reference sequence). CDR3 region: CASSPDKAKNIQYF. CDR3 nucleotide sequence: TGTGCCAGCAGTCCCGACAAAGCCAAAAACATTCAGTACTTC.

This clone has more than one count but fewer than ten. One junction end does not reproduce the germline sequence, and a read error may be involved. This chain joins TRBV5-1 and TRBJ1-4, with D possibly matching TRBD1 (5 bases). The germline CDR1 and CDR2 sequences are SGHRS and YFSETQ. The CDR3 length is 16 residues. The CDR3 bases are TGCGCCAGCAGTTTGGTTTCGAGACAGCCGGTTGAAAAACTGTTTTTT. The encoded protein is CASSLVSRQPVEKLFF.

The CDR3: CATSALGSGGQETQYF. As DNA, the CDR3 is TGTGCCACCAGTGCCCTGGGATCGGGGGGGCAGGAGACCCAGTACTTC. V is TRBV24-1 and J is TRBJ2-5; 8 nucleotides line up with TRBD2. Losses at the gene ends were 5 bases for V and 5 bases for J; bases not matched to a gene: 12. Germline CDR1 KGHDR, CDR2 SFDVKD. CDR3 length: 16 amino acids.

The V call is TRBV6-5, the J call TRBJ2-2, with 11 bases identical to TRBD2. With 5 bases clipped from V and 7 bases from J, the junction kept 6 bases outside the gene matches. The CDR3 has 15 residues. Germline loops: CDR1 MNHEY, CDR2 SVGAGI. The CDR3 DNA reads TGTGCCAGCAGTCGGGGACTAGCGGCATTCGGGGAGCTGTTTTTT. This encodes CASSRGLAAFGELFF.

The CDR3 reads CASSFETGLNTEAFF. The DNA of the CDR3 is TGTGCCAGCAGCTTCGAGACAGGCTTGAACACTGAAGCTTTCTTT. The chain carries TRBV5-6 and TRBJ1-1, with a possible D match to TRBD1 (6 bases). The V end lost 2 bases, the J end lost 0 bases, and 11 bases lay between the germline ends. The CDR3 is made up of 15 amino acids. The V gene's germline CDR1 is SGHDT and CDR2 YYEEEE.

In this sample, this clone turned up once. The gene calls are TRBV12-3 or TRBV12-4 and TRBJ2-1, with D perhaps TRBD2 (6 bases). The germline V and J ends were trimmed by 6 bases and 9 bases, with 15 bases remaining between them. The length of the CDR3 is 13 residues. The CDR3 DNA sequence: TGTGCCAGCAGCCCTGGGGGGTCGGGTGAGCAGTTCTTC. Its protein is CASSPGGSGEQFF.

In this sample, this clone turned up many times. V and J are TRBV3-1 (or the pseudogene TRBV3-2) and TRBJ1-4, with TRBD1 matching 7 bases. The CDR3 is 15 amino acids. Per germline, CDR1 LGHDT and CDR2 YNNKEL (reference sequence). Losses at the gene ends were 3 bases for V and 3 bases for J; bases not matched to a gene: 4. The DNA of the CDR3 is TGTGCCAGCAGCCATGGGACAGCCTCTAATGAAAAACTGTTTTTT. Translating it yields CASSHGTASNEKLFF.

The rearrangement links TRBV24-1 to TRBJ1-2; D is unresolved. The ends were cut back, 2 bases at V and 8 bases at J, with 14 bases in the middle. Germline V gene data show CDR1 as KGHDR and CDR2 as SFDVKD. The CDR3 length is 14 residues. CDR3 sequence: CATSDSRPAGGYTF. The CDR3 bases are TGTGCCACCAGTGATTCCCGCCCCGCGGGCGGCTACACCTTC.